A single sample is the source of the 9 T cell receptor beta chains below, sequenced in a study of blood T cells in healthy people across ages. The use of a sample-barcoded 5' primer and a J-beta primer mix characterized a second PCR of 7 to 11 cycles. TCRdb itself ran the 5' RACE reads through MiXCR, one entry per CDR3 protein. Among 790,000 or so distinct CDR3 sequences listed, about half were seen once. Sequenced sample: blood. These TCRs come from an elderly man in good health.

Ten or more counts support this clonotype. As DNA, the CDR3 is TGCAGCGTGGAGGACAGGGGCGGGGCCAACGTCCTGACTTTC. Its protein is CSVEDRGGANVLTF. V and J are TRBV29-1 and TRBJ2-6; 9 nucleotides line up with TRBD1. CDR1 and CDR2 (germline): SQVTM, ANQGSEA. The CDR3 extends over 14 amino acids. J was trimmed by 4 bases and V by 6 bases; bases with no gene match: 4.

The table lists this clonotype with many counts. The rearrangement joins TRBV20-1 to TRBJ2-7; perhaps TRBD2 as D (6 bases). Trimming took 7 bases from V and 2 from J, leaving 18 bases between them. Germline V gene data show CDR1 as DFQATT and CDR2 as SNEGSKA (reference sequence). The CDR3 runs to 14 residues. CDR3 in amino acids: CSGSQRAYPYEQYF. The CDR3 coding sequence is TGCAGTGGCAGCCAGCGGGCCTACCCCTACGAGCAGTACTTC.

This clonotype was detected only a few times. This chain connects TRBV7-9 to TRBJ2-1, with TRBD2 identical over 12 bases. Germline loops: CDR1 SEHNR, CDR2 FQNEAQ (reference sequence). The V and J ends lost 5 bases and 5 bases, in that order; junction bases with no gene match: 4. The CDR3 consists of 15 residues. CDR3 residues: CASSAGLAGNNEQFF. The CDR3 region has the DNA TGTGCCAGCAGCGCCGGACTAGCGGGAAACAATGAGCAGTTCTTC.

The chain has TRBV6-1 and TRBJ1-2; 9 positions agree with TRBD1. The J segment lost 5 bases and the V segment lost 5 bases, leaving 3 bases of the junction unmatched. The CDR3 runs 13 residues. Germline V gives CDR1 MNHNS, CDR2 SASEGT. The CDR3 here is CASSSDRGYGYTF. The CDR3 DNA sequence: TGTGCCAGCAGTTCGGACAGGGGATATGGCTACACCTTC.

A remark on this clonotype: This clone may be a read error of a much larger clone one base away. The V and J genes are TRBV29-1 and TRBJ2-7, with 12 bases aligning to TRBD2. J was trimmed by 12 bases and V by 5 bases; bases with no gene match: 8. From germline, CDR1 is SQVTM and CDR2 ANQGSEA. The CDR3 runs to 12 residues. The CDR3 loop reads CSVSTSGSRRYF. The CDR3, as DNA: TGCAGCGTTTCGACTAGCGGGAGTCGTAGGTACTTC.

The count of this clonotype is one. The rearrangement joins TRBV6-5 to TRBJ2-1; TRBD1 matches 7 bases. With 0 bases clipped from V and 9 bases from J, the junction kept 2 bases outside the gene matches. CDR1 is MNHEY and CDR2 is SVGAGI in the germline V gene. The CDR3 consists of 13 residues. The CDR3 region is CASSYSGGSEQFF. CDR3 DNA sequence: TGTGCCAGCAGTTACTCAGGGGGCAGTGAGCAGTTCTTC.

About this clonotype itself: Its ends do not fully match the called genes, so a read error is possible. The J gene is TRBJ2-1, the V gene TRBV7-2, with D possibly being TRBD2 (7 bases). Germline values: CDR1 SGHTA, CDR2 FQGNSA. This CDR3 spans 17 amino acids. The CDR3 sequence is CANSPGWRGGPYNEQFF. DNA for the CDR3: TGTGCCAACAGCCCCGGGTGGAGGGGGGGCCCCTACAATGAGCAGTTCTTC.

This clonotype occurred once. The chain couples TRBV11-2 to TRBJ2-1; 14 positions agree with TRBD2. From germline, CDR1 is SGHAT and CDR2 FQNNGV. The CDR3 is 16 residues long. The J segment lost 6 bases and the V segment lost 1 base, leaving 2 bases of the junction unmatched. CDR3 in amino acids: CASSLVGTSGGNEQFF. As DNA, the CDR3 is TGTGCCAGCAGCTTAGTCGGGACTAGCGGGGGCAATGAGCAGTTCTTC.

This clonotype occurred a few times. This rearrangement joins TRBV7-8 to TRBJ2-5; 7 bases are a match to TRBD2. The CDR3 sequence is 15 residues long. V trimming: 1 base; J trimming: 11 bases; junction bases outside the gene matches: 13. Germline loops: CDR1 SGHVS, CDR2 FQNEAQ. This chain's CDR3 is CASSLVRGGSNEQYF. CDR3 in DNA: TGTGCCAGCAGCTTAGTTCGGGGCGGGAGCAATGAGCAGTACTTC.